This is a list of T cell receptor beta chains from one sample in a study of blood T cell repertoires in COVID-19. The table came from immunoSEQ multiplex PCR; TCRdb's copy has only in-frame clones and leaves some out. Among around 190,000 clones listed, 75% to 90% were seen once. The sample comprised PBMCs or T cells enriched from blood (not recorded which). The receptors shown here come from a middle-aged man who had recovered from COVID-19. Both conserved end residues are part of each CDR3. The D gene is left open where the match is weak. Where a row states a size, it is once, few, many or the class of an expanded clone; other rows omit it.

CDR3,DNA,J,V,size,D
CASSLGRNEKLFF,TGTGCCAGCAGCTTAGGGAGGAATGAAAAACTGTTTTTT,TRBJ1-4,TRBV7-9,once,-
CASSGGQGGSPLHF,TGTGCCAGCAGTGGAGGACAGGGAGGTTCACCCCTCCACTTT,TRBJ1-6,TRBV2,-,TRBD1
CASSFGGSDQGEQYF,TGCGCCAGCAGCTTCGGCGGGAGCGACCAGGGCGAGCAGTACTTC,TRBJ2-7,TRBV5-1,-,TRBD2
CASSRLQYEQYF,TGTGCCAGCAGTCGCCTACAGTACGAGCAGTACTTC,TRBJ2-7,TRBV28,-,-
CAGGDAGSYNEQFF,TGTGCCGGAGGGGATGCTGGCTCCTACAATGAGCAGTTCTTC,TRBJ2-1,TRBV30,-,-
CATSVGTGAPVYNEQFF,TGTGCCACCAGTGTTGGGACAGGGGCCCCCGTCTACAATGAGCAGTTCTTC,TRBJ2-1,TRBV24-1,-,TRBD1
CASSLVDIQGTQYF,TGTGCCAGCAGCTTAGTTGACATCCAAGGGACCCAGTACTTC,TRBJ2-5,TRBV7-2,-,-
CASSLSRARELFF,TGTGCCAGCAGCTTATCGCGCGCTCGGGAGCTGTTTTTT,TRBJ2-2,TRBV7-2,-,-
CATQPGQGYGYTF,TGTGCCACCCAACCCGGACAGGGCTATGGCTACACCTTC,TRBJ1-2,TRBV19,-,TRBD1
CASSQESGGYTF,TGTGCCAGCAGCCAAGAAAGCGGGGGCTACACCTTC,TRBJ1-2,TRBV3-1/TRBV3-2,-,-
CASSERGPKGYTF,TGTGCCAGCAGTGAAAGAGGGCCCAAGGGCTACACCTTC,TRBJ1-2,TRBV2,-,-
CASSQARTSGRLAYEQYF,TGCGCCAGCAGCCAAGCCCGGACTAGCGGGAGGTTGGCCTACGAGCAGTACTTC,TRBJ2-7,TRBV4-1,-,TRBD2
CASNMGTGGKTEAFF,TGTGCCAGCAATATGGGGACAGGGGGAAAAACTGAAGCTTTCTTT,TRBJ1-1,TRBV6-5,-,TRBD1
CASRVEQTYYGYTF,TGTGCCAGCAGGGTAGAACAGACGTACTATGGCTACACCTTC,TRBJ1-2,TRBV2,-,-
CASTLEQGTTEAFF,TGTGCCAGCACCTTGGAACAGGGGACCACTGAAGCTTTCTTT,TRBJ1-1,TRBV5-4,-,TRBD1
CASNGQLGGYTF,TGTGCCAGCAACGGACAGCTAGGGGGCTACACCTTC,TRBJ1-2,TRBV6-5,few,-
CASSVAGLSYNEQFF,TGTGCCAGCAGCGTAGCGGGACTCTCCTACAATGAGCAGTTCTTC,TRBJ2-1,TRBV9,few,-
CASSQGTEAFF,TGTGCCAGCAGTCAGGGCACTGAAGCTTTCTTT,TRBJ1-1,TRBV11-2,-,-
CASSLWPGLYGYTF,TGTGCCAGCAGTTTATGGCCAGGGCTCTATGGCTACACCTTC,TRBJ1-2,TRBV27,-,-
CSVGIGVDEAFF,TGCAGCGTTGGGATAGGGGTGGATGAAGCTTTCTTT,TRBJ1-1,TRBV29-1,few,-
CASSPRRGQPQHF,TGTGCCAGCTCACCACGGCGGGGGCAGCCCCAGCATTTT,TRBJ1-5,TRBV18,-,-
CASSPSGSSYEQYF,TGTGCCAGCAGCCCTAGCGGGAGCTCCTACGAGCAGTACTTC,TRBJ2-7,TRBV11-2,-,TRBD2
CASSVTGGDTEAFF,TGTGCCAGCTCCGTGACGGGAGGGGACACTGAAGCTTTCTTT,TRBJ1-1,TRBV18,-,-
CASSPSGSDAGELFF,TGTGCCAGCAGCCCTAGCGGGAGTGACGCCGGGGAGCTGTTTTTT,TRBJ2-2,TRBV2,few,TRBD2
CASSPPYWQYSNQPQHF,TGTGCCAGTAGTCCCCCGTATTGGCAGTATAGCAATCAGCCCCAGCATTTT,TRBJ1-5,TRBV19,few,-
CASSPNGGQIHTEAFF,TGTGCCAGCAGCCCCAACGGGGGACAGATACACACTGAAGCTTTCTTT,TRBJ1-1,TRBV7-3,-,TRBD1
CASSRRGRGDYGYTF,TGTGCCAGCTCACGAAGGGGCAGGGGGGACTATGGCTACACCTTC,TRBJ1-2,TRBV18,-,TRBD1
CASSWTGKDGYTF,TGTGCCAGCAGCTGGACAGGGAAGGATGGCTACACCTTC,TRBJ1-2,TRBV5-4,few,TRBD1
CASSILLGWSQFF,TGTGCCAGCAGTATACTTCTGGGCTGGTCGCAGTTCTTC,TRBJ2-1,TRBV12-3/TRBV12-4,-,-
CASGGQGNSPLHF,TGTGCCAGCGGGGGCCAGGGGAATTCACCCCTCCACTTT,TRBJ1-6,TRBV6-5,-,-
CASTPTGTENTEAFF,TGTGCCAGCACCCCTACCGGGACAGAGAACACTGAAGCTTTCTTT,TRBJ1-1,TRBV6-5,-,TRBD1
CASSPEADTQYF,TGTGCCAGCTCACCTGAGGCGGATACGCAGTATTTT,TRBJ2-3,TRBV18,-,-
CASSYSHSRQETQYF,TGTGCCAGCAGTTACTCGCACAGCCGTCAAGAGACCCAGTACTTC,TRBJ2-5,TRBV6-2/TRBV6-3,-,-